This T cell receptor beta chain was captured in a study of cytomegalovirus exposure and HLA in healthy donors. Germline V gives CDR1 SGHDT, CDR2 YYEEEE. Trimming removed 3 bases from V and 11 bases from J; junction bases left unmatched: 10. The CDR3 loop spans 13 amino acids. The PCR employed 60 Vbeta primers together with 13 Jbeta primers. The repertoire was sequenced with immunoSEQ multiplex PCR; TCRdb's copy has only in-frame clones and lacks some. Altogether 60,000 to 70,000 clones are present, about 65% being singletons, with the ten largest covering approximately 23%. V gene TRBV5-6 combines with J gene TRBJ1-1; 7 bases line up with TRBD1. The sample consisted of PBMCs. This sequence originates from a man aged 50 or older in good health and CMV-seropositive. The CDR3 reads CASSYRQGPAAFF. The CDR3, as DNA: TGTGCCAGCAGCTATAGACAGGGCCCCGCGGCTTTCTTT. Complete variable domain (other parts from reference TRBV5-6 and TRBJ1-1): DAGVTQSPTHLIKTRGQQVTLRCSPKSGHDTVSWYQQALGQGPQFIFQYYEEEERQRGNFPDRFSGHQFPNYSSELNVNALLLGDSALYLCASSYRQGPAAFFGQGTRLTVV.